This entry describes one TCR beta chain. This record belongs to a study of blood T cells in healthy people across ages. The CDR3 has 15 amino acids. The germline V gene has CDR1 MDHEN and CDR2 SYDVKM. With a J-beta primer mix and a sample-barcoded 5' primer, a second PCR ran roughly 6 to 11 cycles. From the 5' RACE reads, TCRdb called clonotypes with MiXCR, one entry per CDR3 protein. The sample includes 1.5 million to 2 million distinct CDR3 sequences, around half seen only once; the top ten take 2% to 2.5%. The specimen sequenced was blood. The receptor's source is a woman aged 40 to 50 in good health. The rearrangement links TRBV28 to TRBJ2-4; TRBD1 matches 9 bases. The tail of the sequence fits TRBJ2-7 better, so the J call may be wrong. The DNA for the CDR3 is TGTGCCAGCAGTCCGATGGGACAGGGATATGACGAGCAGTACTTC. Protein: CASSPMGQGYDEQYF.